One sample yielded the 13 T cell receptor beta chains listed below, sequenced in a study of technical replicates of blood from a handful of donors. Some clones are missing from TCRdb's copy, which holds only in-frame ones; the method was immunoSEQ multiplex PCR. This sample yields approximately 78,000 clones, of which approximately 92% are seen a single time; around 0.38% belongs to the top ten. Sequenced sample: T cells isolated from PBMCs. Source of these receptors: a human donor in good health.

V gene TRBV6-6 combines with J gene TRBJ1-4; 7 bases line up with TRBD1. In germline, CDR1 is MNHNY, CDR2 SVGAGI (reference sequence). Trimming took 4 bases from V and 4 from J; bases not matched to a gene: 0. This CDR3 spans 13 amino acids. The CDR3: CASSSGGNEKLFF. The CDR3 DNA reads TGTGCCAGCAGTTCAGGGGGTAATGAAAAACTGTTTTTT.

The CDR3 DNA reads as TGTGCCACCAGCAGACAGGGGAAGGTTGGCTACACCTTC. As protein: CATSRQGKVGYTF. The chain couples TRBV15 to TRBJ1-2; D might be TRBD1 (6 bases). The V and J ends lost 2 bases and 7 bases respectively, with 11 bases between them. There are 13 residues in the CDR3. The germline gives CDR1 LNHNV, CDR2 YYDKDF (reference sequence). Full variable domain (missing parts from reference TRBV15 and TRBJ1-2): DAMVIQNPRYQVTQFGKPVTLSCSQTLNHNVMYWYQQKSSQAPKLLFHYYDKDFNNEADTPDNFQSRRPNTSFCFLDIRSPGLGDTAMYLCATSRQGKVGYTFGSGTRLTVV.

The CDR3 loop reads CASRLVGRVRSSYEQYF. For the CDR3, the DNA is TGTGCAAGTCGCTTAGTAGGTCGTGTGAGGAGCTCCTACGAGCAGTACTTC. The rearrangement joins TRBV12-2 to TRBJ2-7; the D call of TRBD2 is as the table states it, not checked on the DNA. TRBV12-2 is noted as a pseudogene. The CDR3 runs 17 residues.

CDR3 protein: CASSLGTGPQHF. For the CDR3, the DNA is TGTGCCAGCAGCTTAGGTACAGGGCCCCAGCATTTT. The chain couples TRBV7-9 to TRBJ1-5; D might be TRBD1 (5 bases). Germline V CDR1 and CDR2: SEHNR, FQNEAQ (reference sequence). The CDR3 is 12 amino acids. V dropped 1 base and J dropped 9 bases, with 7 bases sitting between them.

The chain uses TRBV30 and TRBJ2-3; D is undetermined. The germline V gene has CDR1 GTSNPN and CDR2 SVGIG (reference sequence). The CDR3 runs 12 residues. V lost 4 bases, J lost 5 bases, and 10 bases lay in between. The CDR3 sequence is CAWTPSGDTQYF. The CDR3 DNA follows: TGTGCCTGGACCCCCAGTGGAGATACGCAGTATTTT.

The V gene is TRBV13, the J gene TRBJ1-5; D is unclear. The ends were cut back, 1 base at V and 1 base at J, with 11 bases in the middle. Germline loops: CDR1 PRHDT, CDR2 FYEKMQ (reference sequence). This CDR3 has 16 residues. CDR3: CASSLVRGRSNQPQHF. The CDR3 DNA reads TGTGCCAGCAGCTTAGTGCGGGGTAGGAGCAATCAGCCCCAGCATTTT.

The chain combines TRBV5-4 with TRBJ1-2; a weak D match, TRBD1 (5 bases). The germline V and J ends were trimmed by 2 bases and 2 bases, with 10 bases remaining between them. The CDR3 contains 14 residues. Per the germline V gene, CDR1 is SGHNT and CDR2 is YYREEE (reference sequence). In DNA form, the CDR3 reads TGTGCCAGCAGCTTCTCAAGGGGAAACTATGGCTACACCTTC. Translating it yields CASSFSRGNYGYTF.

CDR3 residues: CASIGQGEYYEQYF. The CDR3, as DNA: TGTGCCAGCATCGGACAGGGGGAATACTACGAGCAGTACTTC. The V call is TRBV6-5, the J call TRBJ2-7; 10 bases are a match to TRBD1. This CDR3 contains 14 residues. After removal of 7 bases from V and 3 bases from J, the junction contained 6 bases not matched to a gene. Germline CDR1 and CDR2: MNHEY and SVGAGI.

In this sample, this clone turned up once. V usage is TRBV14 and J usage is TRBJ2-7; TRBD2 is a possible D gene (5 bases). This CDR3 is built from 17 residues. Germline assignment: CDR1 SGHDN and CDR2 FVKESK. V lost 4 bases and J lost 2, with 21 bases in between. In nucleotides, the CDR3 is TGTGCCAGCAGCCCAGGACGATTCGTGGACTCCCCCTACGAGCAGTACTTC. This encodes CASSPGRFVDSPYEQYF.

The chain recombines TRBV6-1 with TRBJ2-7, with D possibly TRBD2 on 6 matching bases. This CDR3 is 15 amino acids long. CDR1 and CDR2 from the germline V gene are MNHNS and SASEGT. V dropped 3 bases and J dropped 2 bases, with 14 bases sitting between them. Here the CDR3 reads CASSEGRELAYEQYF. In nucleotides, the CDR3 is TGTGCCAGCAGTGAGGGTCGGGAGCTCGCCTACGAGCAGTACTTC.

The chain uses TRBV27 and TRBJ2-1; D possibly corresponds to TRBD1 (6 bases). The germline V gene encodes CDR1 MNHEY and CDR2 SMNVEV (reference sequence). V was clipped by 5 bases and J by 7 bases, with 9 bases between them. The CDR3 runs to 12 residues. The DNA for the CDR3 is TGTGCCAGCAGTATACAGGGAAATGAGCAGTTCTTC. Its protein product is CASSIQGNEQFF.

The chain carries TRBV27 and TRBJ2-1; maybe TRBD2 (5 bases). The germline CDR1 and CDR2 sequences are MNHEY and SMNVEV (reference sequence). Trimming took 1 base from V and 8 from J, leaving 9 bases between them. The CDR3 sequence is 13 residues long. Written as DNA, the CDR3 is TGTGCCAGCAGTTTATATGAGGGTCATGAGCAGTTCTTC. It codes for CASSLYEGHEQFF.

This clone appeared a single time. The CDR3 here is CASSSGQGADTQYF. CDR3 DNA sequence: TGTGCCAGCAGCAGTGGACAGGGGGCAGATACGCAGTATTTT. The chain recombines TRBV21-1 with TRBJ2-3; the DNA was not used to check the table's D call, TRBD1. TRBV21-1 is an annotated pseudogene. This CDR3 has 14 residues.